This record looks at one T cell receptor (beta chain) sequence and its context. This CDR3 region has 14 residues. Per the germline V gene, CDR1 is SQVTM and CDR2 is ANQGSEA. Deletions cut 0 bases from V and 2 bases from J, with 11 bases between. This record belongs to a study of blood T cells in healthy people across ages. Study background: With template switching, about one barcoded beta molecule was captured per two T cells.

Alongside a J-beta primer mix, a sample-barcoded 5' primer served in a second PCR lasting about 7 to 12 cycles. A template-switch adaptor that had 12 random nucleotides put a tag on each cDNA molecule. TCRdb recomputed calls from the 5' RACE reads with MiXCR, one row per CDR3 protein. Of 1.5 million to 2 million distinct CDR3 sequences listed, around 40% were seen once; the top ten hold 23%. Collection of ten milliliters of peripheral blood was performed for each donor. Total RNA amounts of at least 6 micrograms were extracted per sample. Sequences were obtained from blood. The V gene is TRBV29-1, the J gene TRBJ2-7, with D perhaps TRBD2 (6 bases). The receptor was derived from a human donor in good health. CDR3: CSVEDLAPTYEQYF. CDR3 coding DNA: TGCAGCGTTGAAGATCTAGCGCCCACCTACGAGCAGTACTTC.